This record covers a single T cell receptor (beta chain). Assay used: immunoSEQ multiplex PCR; TCRdb lists only in-frame clones, some missing. Of over 200,000 clones in the sample, around 84% were seen once. The sample comes from a study of blood T cell repertoires in COVID-19. CDR1 and CDR2 from the germline V gene are KGHDR and SFDVKD. This CDR3 contains 16 residues. V was trimmed by 5 bases and J by 1 base, leaving 16 bases between them. The receptor was isolated from a woman between 40 and 50 years old who had recovered from COVID-19. This chain uses TRBV24-1 with TRBJ1-2, with D possibly TRBD1 on 5 matching bases. The sequenced sample consisted of PBMCs or T cells enriched from blood (not recorded which). The CDR3 is CATSGGGTNHNYGYTF. In nucleotides, the CDR3 is TGTGCCACCAGTGGTGGCGGGACGAACCATAACTATGGCTACACCTTC.